The 22 T cell receptor beta chains below come from one sample, sequenced in a study of regulatory T cells in long-lasting Graves disease. Investigators prepared the TCR beta libraries by applying iRepertoire HTBI primers and Arm-PCR of CDR3 regions. TCRdb itself ran the multiplex PCR reads through MiXCR, one entry per CDR3 protein. The table shows more than 450,000 distinct CDR3 sequences, with about 12% occurring only once. Noted time point: newly diagnosed GD, antithyroid drugs for less than 3 months. RNA from PBMCs was the source of the TCR library. The data also belong to a second study, concerning T cells in Graves' hyperthyroidism and ophthalmopathy.

The sequencing used peripheral blood mononuclear cells (PBMCs), collected at new diagnosis, from a patient treated with antithyroid drugs. The receptors come from a woman in her twenties or thirties with Graves disease.

This clonotype was seen ten or more times. This chain joins TRBV12-3 or TRBV12-4 and TRBJ2-7; 11 bases agree with TRBD2. V was pared by 5 bases and J by 6 bases, with 9 bases of the junction left unmatched. The CDR3 extends over 15 amino acids. DNA of the CDR3: TGTGCCAGCAGTCCCCGTAGCGGGAGGGCCGGCGAGCAGTACTTC. Its protein is CASSPRSGRAGEQYF.

This clonotype has ten or more counts. This sequence joins TRBV28 and TRBJ2-1, with 9 bases identical to TRBD1. J was trimmed by 5 bases and V by 4 bases; bases with no gene match: 6. This CDR3 is 15 amino acids long. Germline V lookup: CDR1 MDHEN, CDR2 SYDVKM. The CDR3 nucleotides read TGTGCCAGCAGTTCGGACAGGGGAGCCGACAATGAGCAGTTCTTC. It codes for CASSSDRGADNEQFF.

This clonotype was detected ten times or more. The gene calls are TRBV27 and TRBJ2-1, with 9 bases that match TRBD1. Per germline, CDR1 MNHEY and CDR2 SMNVEV (reference sequence). CDR3 size: 15 residues. V shed 10 bases and J 7 bases; nucleotides not matched to a gene: 14. CDR3 loop: CAIGTGMRLWNEQFF. CDR3 in DNA: TGTGCCATCGGGACAGGGATGAGGCTCTGGAATGAGCAGTTCTTC.

This clonotype was detected ten times or more. The chain carries TRBV7-6 and TRBJ2-5; 7 bases map to TRBD2. With 5 bases clipped from V and 7 bases from J, the junction kept 7 bases outside the gene matches. The germline V gene encodes CDR1 SGHVS and CDR2 FNYEAQ. The CDR3 consists of 13 residues. The CDR3 protein is CASSTRTRGTQYF. In DNA form, the CDR3 reads TGTGCCAGCAGCACGCGGACTAGAGGGACCCAGTACTTC. Supplemented by reference TRBV7-6 and TRBJ2-5, the full variable domain reads GAGVSQSPRYKVTKRGQDVALRCDPISGHVSLYWYRQALGQGPEFLTYFNYEAQQDKSGLPNDRFSAERPEGSISTLTIQRTEQRDSAMYRCASSTRTRGTQYFGPGTRLLVL.

The chain links TRBV28 to TRBJ1-3; no clear D. The CDR3 runs 15 residues. Trimming pared 1 base from V and 0 bases from J, leaving 7 bases between. Germline CDR1 reads MDHEN; CDR2 reads SYDVKM. The CDR3 DNA is TGTGCCAGCAGTTTATATCCACGCTCTGGAAACACCATATATTTT. Its translation: CASSLYPRSGNTIYF. Full variable domain (missing parts from reference TRBV28 and TRBJ1-3): DVKVTQSSRYLVKRTGEKVFLECVQDMDHENMFWYRQDPGLGLRLIYFSYDVKMKEKGDIPEGYSVSREKKERFSLILESASTNQTSMYLCASSLYPRSGNTIYFGEGSWLTVV.

This clonotype was counted ten times or more. The rearrangement joins TRBV19 to TRBJ2-6; 9 bases fit TRBD1. Germline V gene lookup returns CDR1 LNHDA and CDR2 SQIVND (reference sequence). This CDR3 region has 16 residues. Trimming removed 3 bases from V and 1 base from J; junction bases left unmatched: 1. The CDR3 DNA is TGTGCCAGTAGTATGACAGGGGGATCTGGGGCCAACGTCCTGACTTTC. Its translation: CASSMTGGSGANVLTF.

This clonotype was detected ten times or more. This rearrangement joins TRBV7-2 to TRBJ2-2; 8 bases match TRBD2. The germline V gene encodes CDR1 SGHTA and CDR2 FQGNSA. Unmatched junction bases numbered 4, after V lost 2 bases and J lost 5 bases. This CDR3 has 15 amino acids. CDR3 in DNA: TGTGCCAGCAGCTTACCGAGACTAGCGACCGGGGAGCTGTTTTTT. Protein: CASSLPRLATGELFF.

This clonotype was seen a handful of times. This may be a read error, as it is one base from a much larger clone. V usage is TRBV2 and J usage is TRBJ1-6; D gene ambiguous. This CDR3 is 14 amino acids long. The V gene lost 8 bases and the J gene lost 6 bases, with 14 bases spanning the gap. Germline V gene lookup returns CDR1 SNHLY and CDR2 FYNNEI. CDR3 residues: CASGGPSANSPLHF. CDR3 sequence (DNA): TGTGCCAGCGGTGGACCGTCTGCTAATTCACCCCTCCACTTT.

Comments on this clonotype: This clone may be a read error of a much larger clone one base away. The chain has TRBV5-1 and TRBJ1-1; D remains ambiguous. V lost 0 bases and J lost 5, with 11 bases in between. Germline values: CDR1 SGHRS, CDR2 YFSETQ. CDR3 length equals 14 residues. CDR3 residues: CASSLGIAGTEAFF. CDR3 bases: TGCGCCAGCAGCTTGGGGATTGCGGGGACTGAAGCTTTCTTT.

This clonotype was observed at least ten times. The chain combines TRBV7-9 with TRBJ2-1, with D unresolved. CDR3 length: 13 amino acids. V was trimmed by 0 bases and J by 8 bases, leaving 8 bases between them. The V gene's germline CDR1 is SEHNR and CDR2 FQNEAQ (reference sequence). In nucleotides, the CDR3 is TGTGCCAGCAGCTTAGCGGGAACCGATGAGCAGTTCTTC. It encodes CASSLAGTDEQFF.

This clonotype appeared a few times. The gene calls are TRBV4-3 and TRBJ2-7; TRBD2 aligns across 9 bases. The CDR3 runs 15 residues. From germline, CDR1 is LGHNA and CDR2 YSLEER. V lost 0 bases and J lost 4; bases outside the gene matches: 4. CDR3 DNA sequence: TGCGCCAGCAGCCAAGACGCTAGCGGGATATACGAGCAGTACTTC. As protein: CASSQDASGIYEQYF.

Ten or more counts support this clonotype. The rearrangement joins TRBV3-1 to TRBJ1-1; D is possibly TRBD1 (5 bases). V lost 5 bases and J 4 bases, leaving 17 bases between the germline ends. Germline CDR1 is LGHDT and CDR2 is YNNKEL (reference sequence). This CDR3 region has 15 residues. CDR3 protein: CASSYDQGSGTEAFF. CDR3 bases: TGTGCCAGCAGCTACGACCAGGGTTCGGGCACTGAAGCTTTCTTT.

The J gene is TRBJ1-5, the V gene TRBV5-4; possible D gene TRBD1, 5 bases. Germline CDR1 and CDR2: SGHNT and YYREEE (reference sequence). The CDR3 is made up of 15 amino acids. The ends were cut back, 0 bases at V and 5 bases at J, with 12 bases in the middle. CDR3 protein: CASSLDGAADQPQHF. CDR3 sequence (DNA): TGTGCCAGCAGCTTGGACGGGGCGGCGGATCAGCCCCAGCATTTT.

Worth noting for this clonotype: A read error may be the cause here, since a much bigger clone is one base away. V usage is TRBV11-3 and J usage is TRBJ2-1; D not certain. Germline V gene sequence: CDR1 SGHNT, CDR2 YENEEA. The CDR3 runs 13 residues. The CDR3 DNA reads as TGTGCCAGCAGCCACCGAGGAACGAATGAGCGGTTCTTC. It translates to CASSHRGTNERFF.

This clonotype was seen ten or more times. The V gene is TRBV6-1, the J gene TRBJ2-6; TRBD1 aligns across 8 bases. V lost 9 bases, J lost 2 bases, and 12 bases stayed unmatched. Germline V CDR1 and CDR2: MNHNS, SASEGT. The CDR3 is 17 amino acids. The CDR3: CASIRTGLRAGANVLTF. Written as DNA, the CDR3 is TGTGCCAGTATCCGGACAGGGCTGCGTGCTGGGGCCAACGTCCTGACTTTC.

This clonotype was recorded many times. The chain uses TRBV30 and TRBJ2-3, with TRBD2 matching 8 bases. The CDR3 length is 16 residues. Germline V gene lookup returns CDR1 GTSNPN and CDR2 SVGIG (reference sequence). Trimming took 3 bases from V and 2 from J; bases not matched to a gene: 10. The CDR3 reads CAWRGRGGRPTDTQYF. CDR3 sequence (DNA): TGTGCCTGGAGGGGTCGGGGGGGGCGCCCCACAGATACGCAGTATTTT.

This chain uses TRBV5-6 with TRBJ2-5; D is unclear. V dropped 2 bases and J dropped 7 bases, with 6 bases sitting between them. Per germline, CDR1 SGHDT and CDR2 YYEEEE. The CDR3 consists of 11 residues. The CDR3 region has the DNA TGTGCCAGCAGCTTCCGTCGGACCCAGTACTTC. Protein sequence: CASSFRRTQYF. Variable domain in full (rest from reference TRBV5-6 and TRBJ2-5): DAGVTQSPTHLIKTRGQQVTLRCSPKSGHDTVSWYQQALGQGPQFIFQYYEEEERQRGNFPDRFSGHQFPNYSSELNVNALLLGDSALYLCASSFRRTQYFGPGTRLLVL.

This clonotype was counted between two and nine times. The chain is built from TRBV29-1 and TRBJ2-7; D possibly corresponds to TRBD1 (6 bases). Trimming removed 8 bases from V and 6 bases from J, with 20 bases in between. The CDR3 extends over 13 amino acids. In germline, CDR1 is SQVTM, CDR2 ANQGSEA. The chain's CDR3 is CSFSQGFYSEQYF. In DNA, the CDR3 is TGCAGCTTCTCACAGGGTTTTTATAGCGAGCAGTACTTC.

On this clonotype itself: This sequence may be a read error, since a much larger clone differs from it by one base. The chain carries TRBV5-1 and TRBJ2-3; D remains ambiguous. V lost 3 bases, J lost 6 bases, and 8 bases lay in between. Germline V gene lookup returns CDR1 SGHRS and CDR2 YFSETQ. The CDR3 is 12 amino acids. CDR3 nucleotides: TGCGCCAGCAGCTCCAAGGCCGATACGCAGTATTTT. It specifies CASSSKADTQYF.

The table lists this clonotype with many counts. The V and J genes are TRBV27 and TRBJ2-1; 8 bases agree with TRBD2. V lost 4 bases and J lost 2; bases outside the gene matches: 1. The CDR3 totals 14 residues. Germline CDR1 and CDR2: MNHEY and SMNVEV (reference sequence). The CDR3 DNA sequence: TGTGCCAGCAGTTACGGGGGGGCCTACAATGAGCAGTTCTTC. Translated, it gives CASSYGGAYNEQFF.

Only a few counts were recorded for this clonotype. The J gene is TRBJ1-3, the V gene TRBV15; unclear D gene. Germline CDR1 reads LNHNV; CDR2 reads YYDKDF (reference sequence). Trimming shortened V by 3 bases and J by 3 bases, and 6 bases separated the two germline ends. This CDR3 comprises 13 residues. CDR3 sequence (DNA): TGTGCCACCAGCAGGAACAGTGGAAACACCATATATTTT. Translation: CATSRNSGNTIYF.

The sample holds a few counts of this clonotype. The V and J genes are TRBV13 and TRBJ2-7, with unresolved D. V was cut by 2 bases and J by 3 bases, with 17 bases left in between. There are 16 residues in the CDR3. From germline, CDR1 is PRHDT and CDR2 FYEKMQ (reference sequence). Written as DNA, the CDR3 is TGTGCCAGCAGCTTAAGGCTGGGTCGACTCAGCTACGAGCAGTACTTC. As protein: CASSLRLGRLSYEQYF.